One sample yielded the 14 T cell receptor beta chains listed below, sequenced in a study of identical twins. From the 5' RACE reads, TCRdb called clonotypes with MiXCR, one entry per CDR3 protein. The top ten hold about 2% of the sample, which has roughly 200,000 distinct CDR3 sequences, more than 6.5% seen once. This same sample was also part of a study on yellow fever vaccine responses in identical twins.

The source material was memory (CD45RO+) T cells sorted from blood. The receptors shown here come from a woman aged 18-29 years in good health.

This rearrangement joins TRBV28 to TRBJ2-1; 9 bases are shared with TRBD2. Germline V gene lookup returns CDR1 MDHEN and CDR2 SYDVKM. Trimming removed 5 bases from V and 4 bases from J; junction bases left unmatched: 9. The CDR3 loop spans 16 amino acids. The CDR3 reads CASSRPIAGAYNEQFF. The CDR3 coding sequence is TGTGCCAGCAGTAGGCCTATAGCGGGAGCGTACAATGAGCAGTTCTTC.

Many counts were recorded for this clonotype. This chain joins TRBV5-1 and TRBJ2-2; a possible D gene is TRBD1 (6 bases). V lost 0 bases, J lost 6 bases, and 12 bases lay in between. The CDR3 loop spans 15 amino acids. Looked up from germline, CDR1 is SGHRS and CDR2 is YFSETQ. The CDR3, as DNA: TGCGCCAGCAGCTTGGTAGCAGGGGCACCCGGGGAGCTGTTTTTT. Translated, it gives CASSLVAGAPGELFF.

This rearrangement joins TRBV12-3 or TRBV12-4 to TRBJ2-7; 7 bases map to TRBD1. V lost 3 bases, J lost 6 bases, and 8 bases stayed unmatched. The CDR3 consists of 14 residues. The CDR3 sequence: CASSFKGAQSEQYF. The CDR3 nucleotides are TGTGCCAGCAGTTTCAAGGGGGCGCAAAGCGAGCAGTACTTC.

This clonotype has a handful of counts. Written as DNA, the CDR3 is TGTGCCAGCAGTGCGAGTAGGGGCACTAGTAACTATGGCTACACCTTC. It codes for CASSASRGTSNYGYTF. The chain carries TRBV25-1 and TRBJ1-2, with TRBD1 as a possible D gene (5 bases). Trimming took off 4 bases at V and 1 base at J, with 16 bases between the two ends. Germline V gene data show CDR1 as MGHDK and CDR2 as SYGVNS. The CDR3 is 16 amino acids.

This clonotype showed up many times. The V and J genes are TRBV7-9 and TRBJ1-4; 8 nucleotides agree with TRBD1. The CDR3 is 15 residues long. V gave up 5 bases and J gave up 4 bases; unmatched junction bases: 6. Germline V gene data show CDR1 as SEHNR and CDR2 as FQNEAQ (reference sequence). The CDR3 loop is CASSMGQALNEKLFF. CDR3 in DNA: TGTGCCAGCAGCATGGGACAGGCCCTTAATGAAAAACTGTTTTTT.

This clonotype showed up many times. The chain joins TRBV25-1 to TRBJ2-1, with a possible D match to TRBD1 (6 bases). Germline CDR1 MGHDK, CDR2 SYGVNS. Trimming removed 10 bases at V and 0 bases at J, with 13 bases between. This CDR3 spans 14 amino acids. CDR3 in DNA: TGTGCCACCAAGGGGGATCTCTCCTACAATGAGCAGTTCTTC. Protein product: CATKGDLSYNEQFF.

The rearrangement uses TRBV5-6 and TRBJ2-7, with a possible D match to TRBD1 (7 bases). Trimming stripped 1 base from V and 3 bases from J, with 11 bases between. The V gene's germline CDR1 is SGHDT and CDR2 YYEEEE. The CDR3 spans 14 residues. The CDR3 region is CASSLTGEDYEQYF. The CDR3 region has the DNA TGTGCCAGCAGCTTGACAGGGGAGGACTACGAGCAGTACTTC.

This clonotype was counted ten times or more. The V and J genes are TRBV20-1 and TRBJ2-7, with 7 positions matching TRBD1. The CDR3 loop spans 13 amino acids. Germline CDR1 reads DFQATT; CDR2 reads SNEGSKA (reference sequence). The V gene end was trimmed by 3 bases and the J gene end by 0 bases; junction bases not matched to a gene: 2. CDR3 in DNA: TGCAGTGCTAGCCGGGACAGCTCCTACGAGCAGTACTTC. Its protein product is CSASRDSSYEQYF.

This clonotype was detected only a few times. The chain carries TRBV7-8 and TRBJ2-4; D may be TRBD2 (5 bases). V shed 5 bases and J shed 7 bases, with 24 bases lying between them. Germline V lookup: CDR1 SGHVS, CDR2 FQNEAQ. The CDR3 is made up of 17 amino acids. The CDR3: CASSPEKNWKERNIQYF. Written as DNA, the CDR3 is TGTGCCAGCAGCCCAGAGAAAAACTGGAAGGAGCGGAACATTCAGTACTTC.

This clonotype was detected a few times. The CDR3 region has the DNA TGTGCCAGCAGCAGAGGCAGTGCAGGAGAGACCCAGTACTTC. Translation: CASSRGSAGETQYF. The chain has TRBV7-3 and TRBJ2-5; D gene ambiguous. V shed 5 bases and J shed 4 bases, with 14 bases lying between them. The CDR3 loop spans 14 amino acids. CDR1 is SGHTA and CDR2 is FQGTGA in the germline V gene.

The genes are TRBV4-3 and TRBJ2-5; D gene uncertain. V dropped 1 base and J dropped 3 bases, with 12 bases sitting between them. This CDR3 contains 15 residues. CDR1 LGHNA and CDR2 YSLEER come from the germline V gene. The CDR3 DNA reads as TGCGCCAGCAGCCAAGGGAATGGCGTCAAAGAGACCCAGTACTTC. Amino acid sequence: CASSQGNGVKETQYF.

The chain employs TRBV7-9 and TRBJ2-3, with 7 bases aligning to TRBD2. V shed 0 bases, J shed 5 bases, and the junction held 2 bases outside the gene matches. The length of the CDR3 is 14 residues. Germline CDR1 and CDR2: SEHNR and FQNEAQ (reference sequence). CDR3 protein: CASSLATSVDTQYF. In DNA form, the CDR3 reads TGTGCCAGCAGCTTAGCCACTAGCGTAGATACGCAGTATTTT.

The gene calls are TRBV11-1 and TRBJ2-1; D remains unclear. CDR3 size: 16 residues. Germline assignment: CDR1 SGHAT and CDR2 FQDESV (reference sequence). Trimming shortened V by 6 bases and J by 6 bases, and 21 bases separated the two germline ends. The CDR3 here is CASRFRAHGSSNEQFF. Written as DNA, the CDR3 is TGTGCCAGCAGGTTTAGGGCTCACGGAAGTAGCAATGAGCAGTTCTTC.

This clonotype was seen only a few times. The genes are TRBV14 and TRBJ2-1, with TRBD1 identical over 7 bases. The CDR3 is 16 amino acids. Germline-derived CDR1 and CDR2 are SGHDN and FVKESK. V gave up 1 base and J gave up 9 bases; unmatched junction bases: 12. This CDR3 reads CASSQVTGAPDPEQFF. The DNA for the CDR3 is TGTGCCAGCAGCCAAGTTACAGGGGCCCCCGACCCTGAGCAGTTCTTC. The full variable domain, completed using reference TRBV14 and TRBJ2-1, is EAGVTQFPSHSVIEKGQTVTLRCDPISGHDNLYWYRRVMGKEIKFLLHFVKESKQDESGMPNNRFLAERTGGTYSTLKVQPAELEDSGVYFCASSQVTGAPDPEQFFGPGTRLTVL.